In its sample, the clone carrying this T cell receptor (beta chain) was seen many times. Its antigen is not known. These data come from a study of CD8 T cells in ankylosing spondylitis. Study outcomes and limitations: The clones that were linked to disease were reported to be significantly enriched in matched synovial fluid samples from ankylosing spondylitis patients. What appeared characteristic of ankylosing spondylitis blood was a TCR beta motif of eight highly homologous variants.

Preparation of TCR beta libraries was done by quantitative 5'-RACE with molecular barcodes. TCRdb recomputed calls from the 5' RACE reads with MiXCR, one row per CDR3 protein. The table lists over 100,000 distinct CDR3 sequences, approximately 10% of them singletons. This sequence was found in a female donor with ankylosing spondylitis or in good health (not recorded which). Sequences were obtained from blood, either unsorted or a sorted T cell fraction (not recorded which).

The CDR3 protein is CASSLGTGDYEKLFF. Written as DNA, the CDR3 is TGCGCCAGCAGCCTAGGGACAGGGGATTATGAAAAACTGTTTTTT. The chain combines TRBV5-1 with TRBJ1-4; the match to TRBD1 covers 10 bases. The CDR3 runs 15 residues. CDR1 SGHRS and CDR2 YFSETQ come from the germline V gene. With 4 bases clipped from V and 6 bases from J, the junction kept 6 bases outside the gene matches.